This TCR beta chain was sequenced in a study of post-analysis software for immune sequencing data. About the research overall: In terms of disease course, relapsing-remitting, secondary progressive and progressive-relapsing multiple sclerosis were included. Broader study findings: Roughly 5 TRBV segments were significantly more frequent in patients than in controls. TRBV5-6, TRBV5-1 and TRBV20-1 were among these segments.

Turning to this clonotype: Its antigen is as yet unknown.

cDNA libraries of TCR beta carried unique molecular identifiers. Input of roughly 0.85 to 11 million T cells yielded a few hundred thousand cDNA molecules. MiXCR, applied by TCRdb to the PCR reads, yields one record per CDR3 protein. The sample lists roughly 600,000 distinct CDR3 sequences, around 47% occurring once. The CDR3 sequence is 15 residues long. CDR1 is MNHEY, CDR2 SMNVEV, per germline (reference sequence). The V gene end was trimmed by 3 bases and the J gene end by 5 bases; junction bases not matched to a gene: 6. The sequence was collected from a girl between 10 and 17 years old with multiple sclerosis. The chain employs TRBV27 and TRBJ2-1; TRBD1 aligns across 8 bases. The sequencing input was blood. CDR3 sequence reads: CASSFGQGRNNEQFF. CDR3 DNA: TGTGCCAGCAGTTTCGGACAGGGTCGTAACAATGAGCAGTTCTTC.